The 27 T cell receptor beta chains listed next were all sequenced from one sample in a study of CD8+ T cells in alopecia areata. Extraction and reverse transcription of RNA yielded cDNA as the sequencing template. Sequenced by immunoSEQ multiplex PCR; TCRdb stores in-frame clones only, minus some. The sample lists about 90,000 clones; around 47% were seen once. As for treatment: oral pan-JAK inhibitor, 5-10 mg twice daily. Here the sequenced sample was CD8+ T cells sorted from blood, taken at week 24, from a patient treated with tofacitinib. These receptors were obtained from a human donor with alopecia areata.

This clone has more than one count but fewer than ten. The chain links TRBV29-1 to TRBJ2-1, with D possibly matching TRBD2 (6 bases). V lost 7 bases and J lost 0, with 13 bases in between. This CDR3 comprises 14 residues. The germline V gene encodes CDR1 SQVTM and CDR2 ANQGSEA. As DNA, the CDR3 is TGCAGCGCAGCGGGTCTCAGCTCCTACAATGAGCAGTTCTTC. Translating it yields CSAAGLSSYNEQFF.

The chain employs TRBV5-1 and TRBJ2-7; 7 bases line up with TRBD1. Losses at the gene ends were 0 bases for V and 3 bases for J; bases not matched to a gene: 0. Germline assignment: CDR1 SGHRS and CDR2 YFSETQ. The CDR3 totals 13 residues. CDR3 region: CASSLDRGYEQYF. CDR3 coding DNA: TGCGCCAGCAGCTTGGACAGGGGCTACGAGCAGTACTTC.

This clone has only a few counts. The chain recombines TRBV28 with TRBJ2-7, with 9 nucleotides matching TRBD1. The germline V gene has CDR1 MDHEN and CDR2 SYDVKM. CDR3 size: 17 residues. After removal of 1 base from V and 3 bases from J, the junction contained 10 bases not matched to a gene. The CDR3 sequence: CASSLYPGQGSGYEQYF. Written as DNA, the CDR3 is TGTGCCAGCAGTTTATACCCGGGACAGGGATCTGGCTACGAGCAGTACTTC.

The V and J genes are TRBV4-1 and TRBJ2-5, with D unresolved. CDR1 MGHRA and CDR2 YSYEKL come from the germline V gene. V was cut by 4 bases and J by 5 bases, with 20 bases left in between. The CDR3 sequence is 16 residues long. The chain's CDR3 is CASSLKTKATAETQYF. The DNA of the CDR3 is TGCGCCAGCAGCCTCAAGACAAAAGCAACCGCCGAGACCCAGTACTTC.

The chain has TRBV9 and TRBJ2-7; 9 bases line up with TRBD2. The V segment lost 4 bases and the J segment 0 bases; nucleotides outside the gene matches: 11. This CDR3 has 17 amino acids. Germline-derived CDR1 and CDR2 are SGDLS and YYNGEE. CDR3 sequence: CASSPEQSSGSSYEQYF. The DNA for the CDR3 is TGTGCCAGCAGCCCCGAGCAGAGTAGCGGGAGCTCCTACGAGCAGTACTTC. Looking up the rest from reference TRBV9 and TRBJ2-7 gives the full variable domain: DSGVTQTPKHLITATGQRVTLRCSPRSGDLSVYWYQQSLDQGLQFLIQYYNGEERAKGNILERFSAQQFPDLHSELNLSSLELGDSALYFCASSPEQSSGSSYEQYFGPGTRLTVT.

The chain recombines TRBV29-1 with TRBJ2-1, with TRBD2 matching over 13 bases. CDR1 SQVTM and CDR2 ANQGSEA come from the germline V gene. J was trimmed by 14 bases and V by 4 bases; bases with no gene match: 8. This CDR3 contains 13 residues. CDR3 nucleotides: TGCAGCGTTGCTGGGACTAGCGGGATCTTAGAGTTCTTC. As protein: CSVAGTSGILEFF.

Notes on this clone: Other DNA sequences in this sample translate to the same CDR3. The CDR3 protein is CASSPSGSSYNEQFF. The CDR3 nucleotides are TGTGCCAGTAGTCCTAGCGGGAGTTCATACAATGAGCAGTTCTTC. The genes are TRBV19 and TRBJ2-1, with 10 positions matching TRBD2. The CDR3 spans 15 residues. Trimming took 5 bases from V and 4 from J; bases not matched to a gene: 5. Germline lookup yields CDR1 LNHDA and CDR2 SQIVND (reference sequence).

This clone was counted a few times. The chain is built from TRBV27 and TRBJ2-3, with D unresolved. Trimming cost V 6 bases and J 4 bases, with 14 bases left between them. This CDR3 region has 14 residues. Germline CDR1 is MNHEY and CDR2 is SMNVEV (reference sequence). The CDR3 sequence: CASRVQSYSDTQYF. The CDR3 region has the DNA TGTGCCAGCAGGGTACAATCTTACTCAGATACGCAGTATTTT.

This clone was seen a few times. The gene calls are TRBV7-9 and TRBJ2-5; the D gene is possibly TRBD2 (5 bases). This CDR3 spans 17 amino acids. V was trimmed by 1 base and J by 5 bases, leaving 20 bases between them. Looked up from germline, CDR1 is SEHNR and CDR2 is FQNEAQ (reference sequence). DNA of the CDR3: TGTGCCAGCAGCTTAGGCCCAGGAGCATCTCCGGGGGAGACCCAGTACTTC. Translation gives CASSLGPGASPGETQYF. The variable domain in full, with the rest retrieved from reference TRBV7-9 and TRBJ2-5, is DTGVSQNPRHKITKRGQNVTFRCDPISEHNRLYWYRQTLGQGPEFLTYFQNEAQLEKSRLLSDRFSAERPKGSFSTLEIQRTEQGDSAMYLCASSLGPGASPGETQYFGPGTRLLVL.

This clone turned up a few times. The chain recombines TRBV4-1 with TRBJ2-1, with D possibly matching TRBD1 (5 bases). Germline assignment: CDR1 MGHRA and CDR2 YSYEKL. CDR3 size: 12 residues. The V end was cut by 4 bases, the J end by 9 bases, with 10 bases between. The CDR3 loop is CASSPRQGEQFF. CDR3 coding DNA: TGCGCCAGCAGCCCCCGGCAGGGTGAGCAGTTCTTC.

There are a few counts of this clone. The chain links TRBV25-1 to TRBJ2-7; D gene ambiguous. The germline V and J ends were trimmed by 4 bases and 3 bases, with 10 bases remaining between them. This CDR3 is built from 13 residues. Germline CDR1 reads MGHDK; CDR2 reads SYGVNS. The CDR3 sequence: CASSGRGRYEQYF. The CDR3 nucleotides read TGTGCCAGCAGTGGACGTGGGCGCTACGAGCAGTACTTC.

This clone was counted a single time. The chain has TRBV18 and TRBJ1-2; maybe TRBD1 (5 bases). This CDR3 has 15 amino acids. Germline values: CDR1 KGHSH, CDR2 LQKENI. The V end was cut by 8 bases, the J end by 6 bases, with 22 bases between. The CDR3, as DNA: TGTGCCAGCACTTCCCTCGTGGGCTCAGGGAATGGCTACACCTTC. Its translation: CASTSLVGSGNGYTF.

The chain links TRBV29-1 to TRBJ2-5; TRBD2 aligns across 10 bases. Per germline, CDR1 SQVTM and CDR2 ANQGSEA. J was trimmed by 4 bases and V by 7 bases; bases with no gene match: 6. The CDR3 is 13 amino acids. The CDR3 loop is CSGSGRGVETQYF. As DNA, the CDR3 is TGCAGCGGCAGCGGGAGGGGAGTAGAGACCCAGTACTTC.

The J gene is TRBJ2-7, the V gene TRBV11-2; no definite D call. Per germline, CDR1 SGHAT and CDR2 FQNNGV. This CDR3 region has 13 residues. V gave up 3 bases and J gave up 2 bases, with 8 bases separating them. CDR3 residues: CASSFSRAYEQYF. CDR3 sequence (DNA): TGTGCCAGCAGCTTCTCCCGAGCCTACGAGCAGTACTTC.

This clone was picked up a small number of times. The chain is built from TRBV7-7 and TRBJ2-5, with D possibly called TRBD1 or TRBD2 (7 bases each). V lost 2 bases and J 5 bases, leaving 21 bases between the germline ends. Germline CDR1 is SSHAT and CDR2 is FNYEAQ (reference sequence). This CDR3 is built from 17 residues. As DNA, the CDR3 is TGTGCCAGCAGCTTATTTCATTCGGGGGGACAGAGGGAGACCCAGTACTTC. Translating gives CASSLFHSGGQRETQYF.

This rearrangement joins TRBV4-2 to TRBJ2-7; perhaps TRBD2 as D (5 bases). Germline CDR1 and CDR2: LGHNA and YNFKEQ. This CDR3 region has 15 residues. The V gene lost 0 bases and the J gene lost 1 base, with 10 bases spanning the gap. Here the CDR3 reads CASSQENSDSYEQYF. The CDR3, as DNA: TGTGCCAGCAGCCAAGAGAATAGCGATTCCTACGAGCAGTACTTC.

J is TRBJ2-1 and V is TRBV4-1; D remains unclear. The V end was cut by 3 bases, the J end by 0 bases, with 9 bases between. Per germline, CDR1 MGHRA and CDR2 YSYEKL. The CDR3 length is 15 residues. The CDR3 protein is CASSQESSSYNEQFF. CDR3 nucleotide sequence: TGCGCCAGCAGCCAGGAGAGTAGCTCCTACAATGAGCAGTTCTTC.

The rearrangement uses TRBV9 and TRBJ2-2; tentatively, D is TRBD2 (5 bases). V lost 0 bases to trimming and J lost 5 bases, with 11 bases between them. Per the germline V gene, CDR1 is SGDLS and CDR2 is YYNGEE. There are 15 residues in the CDR3. In DNA form, the CDR3 reads TGTGCCAGCAGCGTAGGTGGCGGCGGGACCGGGGAGCTGTTTTTT. It yields the protein CASSVGGGGTGELFF.

V usage is TRBV14 and J usage is TRBJ2-2, with a tentative D call TRBD1 (6 bases). The CDR3 totals 17 residues. The ends were cut back, 4 bases at V and 4 bases at J, with 19 bases in the middle. The germline V gene has CDR1 SGHDN and CDR2 FVKESK. The chain's CDR3 is CASSRDGMDSGTGELFF. CDR3 nucleotides: TGTGCCAGCAGCCGTGATGGGATGGACAGCGGCACCGGGGAGCTGTTTTTT.

There are a few counts of this clone. The V gene is TRBV4-2, the J gene TRBJ1-1; no reliable D call. Germline CDR1 LGHNA, CDR2 YNFKEQ. CDR3 length: 12 residues. V was pared by 0 bases and J by 6 bases, with 5 bases between. The CDR3 sequence: CASSQDGAEAFF. In DNA form, the CDR3 reads TGTGCCAGCAGCCAAGACGGCGCTGAAGCTTTCTTT.

This chain uses TRBV15 with TRBJ1-2, with TRBD1 identical over 7 bases. The CDR3 length is 14 residues. The V and J ends lost 5 bases and 3 bases, in that order; junction bases with no gene match: 6. Germline values: CDR1 LNHNV, CDR2 YYDKDF (reference sequence). This CDR3 reads CATSERGQYYGYTF. The CDR3 DNA sequence: TGTGCCACCAGCGAACGGGGACAGTACTATGGCTACACCTTC. Filled out from reference TRBV15 and TRBJ1-2, the complete variable domain reads DAMVIQNPRYQVTQFGKPVTLSCSQTLNHNVMYWYQQKSSQAPKLLFHYYDKDFNNEADTPDNFQSRRPNTSFCFLDIRSPGLGDTAMYLCATSERGQYYGYTFGSGTRLTVV.

The chain employs TRBV29-1 and TRBJ1-2; D remains ambiguous. Trimming shortened V by 4 bases and J by 1 base, and 4 bases separated the two germline ends. Germline CDR1 reads SQVTM; CDR2 reads ANQGSEA. This CDR3 has 11 amino acids. The CDR3 DNA reads as TGCAGCGTTGGGGGTAACTATGGCTACACCTTC. Residues: CSVGGNYGYTF.

This clone was seen a handful of times. This chain joins TRBV11-2 and TRBJ2-3; 8 bases line up with TRBD2. The germline CDR1 and CDR2 sequences are SGHAT and FQNNGV. This CDR3 has 16 residues. The ends lost 5 bases at V and 1 base at J; junction bases unmatched: 8. In nucleotides, the CDR3 is TGTGCCAGCAGCCAGACTAGCGCCTACCGCACAGATACGCAGTATTTT. It specifies CASSQTSAYRTDTQYF.

Turning to this clone: No conserved phenylalanine or tryptophan is present at the end of the CDR3, so a read error is the likely explanation. The chain carries TRBV29-1 and TRBJ1-1; the D gene is possibly TRBD1 (5 bases). With 7 bases removed from V and 5 bases from J, the gap between germline ends came to 11 bases. CDR1 is SQVTM, CDR2 ANQGSEA, per germline. The CDR3 is 11 amino acids. The CDR3 DNA reads as TGCAGCGGGGGCGGGGATACTGAAGCTTTCCTT. It yields the protein CSGGGDTEAFL.

This clone was recorded only once. This sequence joins TRBV5-1 and TRBJ2-7; possibly TRBD2 for D (5 bases). The ends were cut back, 1 base at V and 5 bases at J, with 16 bases in the middle. In germline, CDR1 is SGHRS, CDR2 YFSETQ. CDR3 length: 15 residues. DNA of the CDR3: TGCGCCAGCAGCTTGCGTAGGGAGTTCAGCCACGAGCAGTACTTC. It encodes CASSLRREFSHEQYF.

This clone was seen only a few times. This chain joins TRBV13 and TRBJ1-4; possibly TRBD1 for D (5 bases). V was cut by 6 bases and J by 8 bases, with 19 bases left in between. Germline CDR1 PRHDT, CDR2 FYEKMQ (reference sequence). The CDR3 sequence is 15 residues long. CDR3 protein: CASSSAGRVDEKLFF. CDR3 coding DNA: TGTGCCAGCAGTTCTGCGGGCAGGGTGGACGAAAAACTGTTTTTT.

The rearrangement uses TRBV29-1 and TRBJ1-1, with TRBD1 matching 8 bases. The CDR3 runs 11 residues. Unmatched junction bases numbered 5, after V lost 2 bases and J lost 12 bases. Germline lookup yields CDR1 SQVTM and CDR2 ANQGSEA. This chain's CDR3 is CSVESDRGPFF. The CDR3 coding sequence is TGCAGCGTTGAATCCGACAGGGGACCTTTCTTT.